This T cell receptor beta chain was recovered during a study of human versus mouse CDR3 diversity and MHC coevolution. Study-wide background: Between about 5.5 x 10^6 and 1.8 x 10^7 valid reads came from each sample.

The assay was immunoSEQ multiplex PCR, and TCRdb's table has in-frame clones only and misses some. This table has about 81,000 clones, 93% appearing once. Sorting isolated naive CD4 T cells lacking CD45RO and expressing CD62L. Study-wide results and limits: Human CDR3s averaged more deletions and insertions than mouse CDR3s. iCHAO1 estimated the human TCR beta repertoire at roughly 1.6 million clonotypes.

Points on this clone: No antigen is known for it.

Germline CDR1 reads GTSNPN; CDR2 reads SVGIG (reference sequence). V was pared by 8 bases and J by 9 bases, with 17 bases between. The CDR3 is 12 amino acids. The material sequenced was naive CD4+ T cells from blood. Subset of the sample: CD45RO-negative CD62L-positive naive CD4 T cells. The receptor was isolated from a person between 25 and 70 years old in good health. This sequence joins TRBV30 and TRBJ1-5, with D unclear. The CDR3 DNA follows: TGTGCCGGAGGGTCTTCTTCGGGGCCCCAGCATTTT. It is translated as CAGGSSSGPQHF.